The 10 T cell receptor beta chains presented below share a single source sample, sequenced in a study of shared clonotypes between healthy human individuals. Generated by immunoSEQ multiplex PCR, the TCRdb table keeps only in-frame clones and is missing some. The sample lists roughly 1,500,000 clones; approximately 98% were seen once. The sample consisted of naive CD4+ T cells sorted from blood. Subset in this sample: CD45RA+ positively selected. Receptor source: a man under 40 in good health.

The chain is built from TRBV29-1 and TRBJ1-2; TRBD1 is a possible D gene (5 bases). The CDR3 runs 15 residues. Germline-derived CDR1 and CDR2 are SQVTM and ANQGSEA. The V and J ends lost 4 bases and 8 bases respectively, with 23 bases between them. This CDR3 reads CSVVDHPGTSHGYTF. CDR3 nucleotides: TGCAGCGTTGTTGACCACCCCGGGACCTCACACGGCTACACCTTC.

This chain uses TRBV21-1 with TRBJ2-7; the D segment call TRBD2 is taken from the table without a DNA check. TRBV21-1 is a known pseudogene. The CDR3 is 16 residues long. The DNA of the CDR3 is TGTGCCAGCAGCAAATCGGGGTCTCCTAGCTCCTACGAGCAGTACTTC. As protein: CASSKSGSPSSYEQYF.

The V gene is TRBV7-9, the J gene TRBJ2-7; tentatively, D is TRBD1 (7 bases). Germline assignment: CDR1 SEHNR and CDR2 FQNEAQ (reference sequence). The ends were cut back, 7 bases at V and 1 base at J, with 17 bases in the middle. The CDR3 runs 15 residues. CDR3 residues: CASTLRGVASYEQYF. The CDR3 DNA reads TGTGCCAGCACTCTCAGGGGGGTCGCTTCCTACGAGCAGTACTTC.

The chain recombines TRBV28 with TRBJ2-3; TRBD2 agrees at 9 bases. The V gene end was trimmed by 7 bases and the J gene end by 9 bases; junction bases not matched to a gene: 11. The CDR3 is made up of 14 amino acids. The germline V gene has CDR1 MDHEN and CDR2 SYDVKM. The CDR3, as DNA: TGTGCCAGCATTCTACCCGGCGGGAGGGACACGCAGTATTTT. This encodes CASILPGGRDTQYF.

CDR3 nucleotides: TGTGCCAGCAGTAGCGCGCCCCACAATGAGCAGTTCTTC. This codes for CASSSAPHNEQFF. The J gene is TRBJ2-1, the V gene TRBV27; D not certain. Looked up from germline, CDR1 is MNHEY and CDR2 is SMNVEV (reference sequence). Trimming pared 5 bases from V and 5 bases from J, leaving 10 bases between. This CDR3 has 13 amino acids.

The chain combines TRBV18 with TRBJ1-2; 9 positions match TRBD1. Trimming cost V 4 bases and J 6 bases; bases outside gene matches: 9. CDR1 and CDR2 (germline): KGHSH, LQKENI. CDR3 size: 15 residues. The CDR3 DNA follows: TGTGCCAGCTCACTTGGGACAGGGAGGTTCCATGGCTACACCTTC. It is translated as CASSLGTGRFHGYTF.

The chain recombines TRBV10-3 with TRBJ2-6; D is uncertain. Germline CDR1 is ENHRY and CDR2 is SYGVKD. V dropped 5 bases and J dropped 0 bases, with 11 bases sitting between them. There are 16 residues in the CDR3. The CDR3 nucleotides are TGTGCCATCAGTCCACGCAGTGACTCTGGGGCCAACGTCCTGACTTTC. Protein product: CAISPRSDSGANVLTF.

This sequence joins TRBV6-1 and TRBJ1-5; no firm D call. CDR1 and CDR2 (germline): MNHNS, SASEGT. The CDR3 loop spans 13 amino acids. Trimming left V 4 bases short and J 4 bases short, with 8 bases between. In DNA, the CDR3 is TGTGCCAGCAGTGCGGTCGCGAATCAGCCCCAGCATTTT. It specifies CASSAVANQPQHF.

The chain links TRBV5-1 to TRBJ2-2; 8 nucleotides agree with TRBD2. The CDR3 sequence is 15 residues long. Germline trimming cut 1 base from V and 4 bases from J; bases unmatched to any gene: 3. CDR1 is SGHRS, CDR2 YFSETQ, per germline. DNA for the CDR3: TGCGCCAGCAGCTTGCGTCTAGCGGGCACCGGGGAGCTGTTTTTT. Translated: CASSLRLAGTGELFF.

J is TRBJ2-2 and V is TRBV5-4; 9 bases line up with TRBD2. This CDR3 spans 15 amino acids. Germline trimming cut 3 bases from V and 3 bases from J; bases unmatched to any gene: 3. CDR1 is SGHNT, CDR2 YYREEE, per germline (reference sequence). This CDR3 reads CASSSGTSYTGELFF. The DNA of the CDR3 is TGTGCCAGCAGCTCCGGGACTAGCTACACCGGGGAGCTGTTTTTT.